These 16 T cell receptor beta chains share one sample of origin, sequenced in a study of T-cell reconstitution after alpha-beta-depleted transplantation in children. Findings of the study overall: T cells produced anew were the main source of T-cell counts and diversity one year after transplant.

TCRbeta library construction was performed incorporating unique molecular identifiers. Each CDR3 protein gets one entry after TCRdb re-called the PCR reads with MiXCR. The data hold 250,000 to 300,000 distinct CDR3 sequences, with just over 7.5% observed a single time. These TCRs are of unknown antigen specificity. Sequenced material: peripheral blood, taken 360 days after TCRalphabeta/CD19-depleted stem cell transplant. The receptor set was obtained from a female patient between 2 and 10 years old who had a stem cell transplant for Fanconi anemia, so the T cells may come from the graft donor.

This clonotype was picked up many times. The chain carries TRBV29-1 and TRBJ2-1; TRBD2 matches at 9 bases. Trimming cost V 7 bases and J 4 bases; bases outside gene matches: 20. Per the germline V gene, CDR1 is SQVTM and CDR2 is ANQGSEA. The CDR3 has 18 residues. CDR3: CSAVTSGSSQGGYNEQFF. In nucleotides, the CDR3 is TGCAGCGCCGTGACTAGCGGCAGTTCACAAGGTGGTTACAATGAGCAGTTCTTC.

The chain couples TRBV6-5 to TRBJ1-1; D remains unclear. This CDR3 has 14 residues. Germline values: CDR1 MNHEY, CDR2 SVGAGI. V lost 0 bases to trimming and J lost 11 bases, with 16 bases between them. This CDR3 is CASSYSLRAGRAFF. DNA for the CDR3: TGTGCCAGCAGTTACTCGTTGAGAGCGGGAAGGGCTTTCTTT.

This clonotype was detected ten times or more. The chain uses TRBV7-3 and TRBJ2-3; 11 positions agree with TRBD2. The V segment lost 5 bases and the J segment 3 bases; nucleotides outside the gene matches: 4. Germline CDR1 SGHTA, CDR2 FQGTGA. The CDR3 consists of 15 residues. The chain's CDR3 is CASSPGTSGTDTQYF. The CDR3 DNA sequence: TGTGCCAGCAGCCCCGGGACTAGCGGTACAGATACGCAGTATTTT.

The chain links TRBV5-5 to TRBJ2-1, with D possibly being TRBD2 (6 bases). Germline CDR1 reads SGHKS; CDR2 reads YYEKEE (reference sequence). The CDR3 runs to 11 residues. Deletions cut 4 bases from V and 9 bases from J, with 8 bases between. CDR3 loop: CASSPEGEQFF. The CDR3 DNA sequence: TGTGCCAGCAGCCCGGAGGGTGAGCAGTTCTTC.

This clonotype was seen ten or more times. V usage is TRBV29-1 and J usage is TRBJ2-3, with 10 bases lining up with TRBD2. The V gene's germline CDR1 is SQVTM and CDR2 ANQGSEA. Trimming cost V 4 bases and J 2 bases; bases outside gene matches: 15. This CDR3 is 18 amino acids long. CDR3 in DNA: TGCAGCGTTGTGGGAGGCGAAGCTAGCGGGGGAATCACAGATACGCAGTATTTT. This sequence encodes CSVVGGEASGGITDTQYF.

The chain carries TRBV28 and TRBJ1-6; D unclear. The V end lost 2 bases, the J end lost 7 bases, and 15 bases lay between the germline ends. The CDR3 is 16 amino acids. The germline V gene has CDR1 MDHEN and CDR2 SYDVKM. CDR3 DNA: TGTGCCAGCAGTTTAACCACAGCCATCGACAATTCACCCCTCCACTTT. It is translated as CASSLTTAIDNSPLHF.

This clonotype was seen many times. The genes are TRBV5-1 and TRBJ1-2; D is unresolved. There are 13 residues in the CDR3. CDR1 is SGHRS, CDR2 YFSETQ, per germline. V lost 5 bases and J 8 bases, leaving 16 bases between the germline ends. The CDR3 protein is CASRRADEVGYTF. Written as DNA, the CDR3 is TGCGCCAGCAGGCGCGCTGACGAAGTCGGCTACACCTTC.

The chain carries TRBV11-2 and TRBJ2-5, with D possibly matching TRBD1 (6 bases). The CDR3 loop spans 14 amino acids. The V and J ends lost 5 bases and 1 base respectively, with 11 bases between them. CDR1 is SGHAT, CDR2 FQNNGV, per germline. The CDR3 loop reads CASSQDRPQETQYF. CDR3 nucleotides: TGTGCCAGCAGCCAGGACAGACCCCAAGAGACCCAGTACTTC.

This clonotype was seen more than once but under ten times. CDR3 residues: CASSVVLQSSYNEQFF. CDR3 DNA sequence: TGTGCCAGCAGCGTAGTGCTGCAGAGCTCCTACAATGAGCAGTTCTTC. The chain joins TRBV9 to TRBJ2-1; D is unclear. Germline loops: CDR1 SGDLS, CDR2 YYNGEE. V shed 0 bases and J shed 0 bases, with 10 bases lying between them. The CDR3 totals 16 residues.

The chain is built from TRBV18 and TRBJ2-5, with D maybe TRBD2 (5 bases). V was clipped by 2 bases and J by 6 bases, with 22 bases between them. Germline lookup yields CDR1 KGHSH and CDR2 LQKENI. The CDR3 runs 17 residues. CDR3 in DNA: TGTGCCAGCTCACCATCTTTTTTAGCCAGCGGCGGTCAGACCCAGTACTTC. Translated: CASSPSFLASGGQTQYF. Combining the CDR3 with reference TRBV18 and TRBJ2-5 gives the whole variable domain NAGVMQNPRHLVRRRGQEARLRCSPMKGHSHVYWYRQLPEEGLKFMVYLQKENIIDESGMPKERFSAEFPKEGPSILRIQQVVRGDSAAYFCASSPSFLASGGQTQYFGPGTRLLVL.

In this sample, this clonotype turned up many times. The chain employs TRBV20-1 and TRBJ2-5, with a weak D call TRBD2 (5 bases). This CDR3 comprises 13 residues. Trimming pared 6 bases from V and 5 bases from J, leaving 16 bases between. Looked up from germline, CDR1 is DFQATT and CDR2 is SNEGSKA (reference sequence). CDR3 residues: CSADVSLGETQYF. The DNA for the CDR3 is TGCAGTGCGGACGTATCACTAGGGGAGACCCAGTACTTC.

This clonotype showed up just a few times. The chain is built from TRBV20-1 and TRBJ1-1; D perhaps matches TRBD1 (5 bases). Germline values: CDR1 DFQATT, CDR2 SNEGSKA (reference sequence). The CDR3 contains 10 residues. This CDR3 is CSSGSTEAFF. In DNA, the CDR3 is TGCAGCTCAGGGTCCACTGAAGCTTTCTTT.

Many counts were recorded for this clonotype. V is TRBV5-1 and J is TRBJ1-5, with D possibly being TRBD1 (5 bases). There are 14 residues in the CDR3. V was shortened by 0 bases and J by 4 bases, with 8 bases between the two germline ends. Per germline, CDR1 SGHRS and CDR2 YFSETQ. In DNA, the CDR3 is TGCGCCAGCAGCTTGGGACAGCCAAATCAGCCCCAGCATTTT. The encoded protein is CASSLGQPNQPQHF.

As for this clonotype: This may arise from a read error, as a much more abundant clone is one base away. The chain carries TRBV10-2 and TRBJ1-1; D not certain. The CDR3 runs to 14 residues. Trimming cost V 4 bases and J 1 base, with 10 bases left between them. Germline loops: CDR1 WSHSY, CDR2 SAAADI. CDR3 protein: CASSAQLSNTEAFF. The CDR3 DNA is TGCGCCAGCAGTGCACAGCTCTCGAACACTGAAGCTTTCTTT.

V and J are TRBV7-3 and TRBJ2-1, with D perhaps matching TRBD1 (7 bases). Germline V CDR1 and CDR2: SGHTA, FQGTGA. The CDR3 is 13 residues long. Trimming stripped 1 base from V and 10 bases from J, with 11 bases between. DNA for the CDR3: TGTGCCAGCAGCTTAAGACAGGGAGGCGAGCAGTTCTTC. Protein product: CASSLRQGGEQFF. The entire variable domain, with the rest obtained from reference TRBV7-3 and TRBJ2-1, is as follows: GAGVSQTPSNKVTEKGKYVELRCDPISGHTALYWYRQSLGQGPEFLIYFQGTGAADDSGLPNDRFFAVRPEGSVSTLKIQRTERGDSAVYLCASSLRQGGEQFFGPGTRLTVL.

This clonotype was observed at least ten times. As DNA, the CDR3 is TGCAGTGCCACCCCAACTAGCGGGGGGGCAATAGATACGCAGTATTTT. Residues: CSATPTSGGAIDTQYF. The genes are TRBV20-1 and TRBJ2-3; TRBD2 matches at 13 bases. Germline CDR1 is DFQATT and CDR2 is SNEGSKA (reference sequence). V gave up 6 bases and J gave up 5 bases; unmatched junction bases: 11. This CDR3 has 16 amino acids.